This TCR beta chain is from a study of regulatory T cells in long-lasting Graves disease. CDR3-region Arm-PCR and iRepertoire HTBI primers produced the TCR beta libraries. One entry per CDR3 protein results from TCRdb running MiXCR on the multiplex PCR reads. The repertoire holds about 430,000 distinct CDR3 sequences, with roughly 23% as singletons. General study findings and limits: Persistent Graves' patients showed less TCR diversity than newly diagnosed patients showed.

This clonotype was seen ten or more times. Its antigen is as yet unknown. Described time point: persistent/refractory GD, antithyroid drugs over 5 years with positive TRAb. RNA from PBMCs was the source of the TCR library. J was trimmed by 2 bases and V by 2 bases; bases with no gene match: 14. The germline V gene encodes CDR1 SNHLY and CDR2 FYNNEI. This CDR3 is built from 19 residues. The chain joins TRBV2 to TRBJ2-4, with 8 bases that match TRBD1. Sequenced material: peripheral blood mononuclear cells (PBMCs), taken when the disease was refractory, from a patient treated with antithyroid drugs. The sequence derives from a female donor with Graves disease. The CDR3 DNA follows: TGTGCCAGCAGTGAAAGTGCCTTTCCAGGGGGCTCGACCAAAAACATTCAGTACTTC. It yields the protein CASSESAFPGGSTKNIQYF.